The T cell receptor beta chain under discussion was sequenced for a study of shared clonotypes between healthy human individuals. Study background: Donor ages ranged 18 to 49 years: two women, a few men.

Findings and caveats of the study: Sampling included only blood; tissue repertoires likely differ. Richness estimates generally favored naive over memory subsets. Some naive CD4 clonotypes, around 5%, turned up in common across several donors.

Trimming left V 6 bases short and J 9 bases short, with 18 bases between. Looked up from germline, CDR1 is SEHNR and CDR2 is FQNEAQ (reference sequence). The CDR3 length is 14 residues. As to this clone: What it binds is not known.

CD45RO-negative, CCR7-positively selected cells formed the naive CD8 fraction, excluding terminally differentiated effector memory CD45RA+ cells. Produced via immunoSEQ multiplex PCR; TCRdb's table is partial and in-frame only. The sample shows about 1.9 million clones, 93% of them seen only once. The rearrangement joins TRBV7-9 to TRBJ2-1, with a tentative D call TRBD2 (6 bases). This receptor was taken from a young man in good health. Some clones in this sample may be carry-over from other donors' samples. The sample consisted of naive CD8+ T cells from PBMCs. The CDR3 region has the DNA TGTGCCAGCAGACAAGCCCTGGCGGGACCTGAGCAGTTCTTC. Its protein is CASRQALAGPEQFF.